The 16 T cell receptor beta chains listed next were all sequenced from one sample in a study of identical twins. A single record per CDR3 protein comes from TCRdb applying MiXCR to the 5' RACE reads. The table includes hundreds of thousands of distinct CDR3 sequences, more than 6.5% detected once. These data also formed part of another study, on yellow fever vaccine responses in identical twins.

The specimen sequenced was memory (CD45RO+) T cells sorted from blood. The receptors originated from a woman between 18 and 29 years old in good health.

The V gene is TRBV15, the J gene TRBJ2-1, with 10 bases aligning to TRBD2. The CDR3 has 14 amino acids. Germline values: CDR1 LNHNV, CDR2 YYDKDF (reference sequence). V trimming: 2 bases; J trimming: 6 bases; junction bases outside the gene matches: 1. The CDR3 reads CATSRLAGANEQFF. The CDR3 bases are TGTGCCACCAGCAGACTAGCGGGAGCCAATGAGCAGTTCTTC.

Only a few counts were recorded for this clonotype. The CDR3 sequence is CASSSGTSEKTQYF. CDR3 nucleotide sequence: TGTGCCAGCAGTTCCGGGACTAGCGAAAAAACGCAGTATTTT. The gene calls are TRBV28 and TRBJ2-3; 10 nucleotides match TRBD2. Unmatched junction bases numbered 7, after V lost 4 bases and J lost 9 bases. The germline CDR1 and CDR2 sequences are MDHEN and SYDVKM. The CDR3 length is 14 residues. Based on the CDR3 plus reference TRBV28 and TRBJ2-3, the full variable domain is DVKVTQSSRYLVKRTGEKVFLECVQDMDHENMFWYRQDPGLGLRLIYFSYDVKMKEKGDIPEGYSVSREKKERFSLILESASTNQTSMYLCASSSGTSEKTQYFGPGTRLTVL.

There are many counts of this clonotype. The chain uses TRBV9 and TRBJ2-1; the match to TRBD2 covers 7 bases. V lost 4 bases, J lost 0 bases, and 13 bases stayed unmatched. The CDR3 is 18 amino acids. Germline lookup yields CDR1 SGDLS and CDR2 YYNGEE. DNA for the CDR3: TGTGCCAGCAGCCCCGAGGGGCGGGAGCTTTCCTCCTACAATGAGCAGTTCTTC. This encodes CASSPEGRELSSYNEQFF.

There are a few counts of this clonotype. V and J are TRBV9 and TRBJ2-3; 8 bases agree with TRBD2. J was trimmed by 1 base and V by 4 bases; bases with no gene match: 8. Per germline, CDR1 SGDLS and CDR2 YYNGEE. This CDR3 has 16 residues. This CDR3 is CASSPRSGAGTDTQYF. In DNA form, the CDR3 reads TGTGCCAGCAGCCCCCGTAGCGGGGCGGGCACAGATACGCAGTATTTT.

This clonotype has just a few counts. The genes are TRBV14 and TRBJ1-1, with 7 bases matching TRBD1. V lost 4 bases and J lost 4; bases outside the gene matches: 6. The CDR3 covers 14 residues. Germline-derived CDR1 and CDR2 are SGHDN and FVKESK. CDR3: CASSPQGPSTEAFF. The CDR3, as DNA: TGTGCCAGCAGCCCACAGGGGCCGAGCACTGAAGCTTTCTTT.

This clonotype was observed at least ten times. The chain is built from TRBV3-1 and TRBJ2-7; 7 nucleotides match TRBD1. In germline, CDR1 is LGHDT, CDR2 YNNKEL (reference sequence). The ends lost 4 bases at V and 3 bases at J; junction bases unmatched: 6. This CDR3 contains 14 residues. For the CDR3, the DNA is TGTGCCAGCAGCCCAACGGGACAGATCTACGAGCAGTACTTC. It specifies CASSPTGQIYEQYF.

As regards this clonotype: Its ends do not fully match the called genes, so a read error is possible. The J gene is TRBJ2-7, the V gene TRBV11-2, with D hard to call. The CDR3 is made up of 11 amino acids. Germline assignment: CDR1 SGHAT and CDR2 FQNNGV. CDR3 DNA: TGTGCCAGCAGCATCACGGGTACGGTAGTCTTC. This gives the protein CASSITGTVVF.

This clonotype has more than one count but fewer than ten. The chain carries TRBV6-1 and TRBJ1-2, with D uncertain. Germline V CDR1 and CDR2: MNHNS, SASEGT. The V end was cut by 8 bases, the J end by 7 bases, with 14 bases between. The CDR3 sequence is 12 residues long. CDR3 amino acids: CASFTRRVGYTF. CDR3 nucleotide sequence: TGTGCCAGCTTCACGAGGCGGGTTGGCTACACCTTC.

At least ten counts were recorded for this clonotype. The rearrangement joins TRBV13 to TRBJ1-3; tentative D call: TRBD1 (5 bases). CDR3 length equals 15 residues. V lost 6 bases, J lost 1 base, and 13 bases lay in between. Germline values: CDR1 PRHDT, CDR2 FYEKMQ (reference sequence). Here the CDR3 reads CASRQKGHSGNTIYF. CDR3 nucleotide sequence: TGTGCCAGCAGACAAAAAGGACATTCTGGAAACACCATATATTTT.

This clonotype appeared many times. This chain uses TRBV5-1 with TRBJ2-1; 8 nucleotides match TRBD2. This CDR3 has 17 residues. Losses at the gene ends were 3 bases for V and 0 bases for J; bases not matched to a gene: 8. CDR1 and CDR2 from the germline V gene are SGHRS and YFSETQ. The CDR3 here is CASSWAGGASSYNEQFF. The CDR3 coding sequence is TGCGCCAGCAGCTGGGCGGGGGGAGCGAGCTCCTACAATGAGCAGTTCTTC.

This clonotype appeared many times. The V gene is TRBV9, the J gene TRBJ1-4; possibly TRBD1 for D (5 bases). The CDR3 covers 14 residues. Deletions cut 0 bases from V and 5 bases from J, with 8 bases between. Per germline, CDR1 SGDLS and CDR2 YYNGEE. Written as DNA, the CDR3 is TGTGCCAGCAGCGTAGGACAGAGGAATGAAAAACTGTTTTTT. Translated: CASSVGQRNEKLFF.

Ten or more counts support this clonotype. The V call is TRBV11-2, the J call TRBJ1-1; no firm D call. The CDR3 sequence is 14 residues long. Germline CDR1 is SGHAT and CDR2 is FQNNGV. The ends were cut back, 1 base at V and 7 bases at J, with 13 bases in the middle. CDR3 loop: CASSLVVGWGEAFF. The CDR3 DNA is TGTGCCAGCAGCTTAGTAGTAGGGTGGGGTGAAGCTTTCTTT.

This clonotype was recorded many times. The chain uses TRBV6-2 or TRBV6-3 and TRBJ2-5; the match to TRBD2 covers 10 bases. CDR3 size: 19 residues. V lost 1 base to trimming and J lost 1 base; unmatched junction nucleotides: 12. In germline, CDR1 is MNHEY, CDR2 SVGEGT. The DNA of the CDR3 is TGTGCCAGCAGTTACTACGCGCTACTAGCGGGGAGAACCCAAGAGACCCAGTACTTC. Amino acid sequence: CASSYYALLAGRTQETQYF.

This clonotype was recorded a few times. V gene TRBV5-1 combines with J gene TRBJ1-3, with TRBD1 as a possible D gene (5 bases). This CDR3 has 16 residues. Trimming shortened V by 2 bases and J by 0 bases, and 12 bases separated the two germline ends. Germline CDR1 reads SGHRS; CDR2 reads YFSETQ. The CDR3 DNA reads TGCGCCAGCAGCTTAGACAGTTTACTCTCTGGAAACACCATATATTTT. It translates to CASSLDSLLSGNTIYF. Together with reference TRBV5-1 and TRBJ1-3, the CDR3 gives the full variable domain: KAGVTQTPRYLIKTRGQQVTLSCSPISGHRSVSWYQQTPGQGLQFLFEYFSETQRNKGNFPGRFSGRQFSNSRSEMNVSTLELGDSALYLCASSLDSLLSGNTIYFGEGSWLTVV.

This clonotype was detected many times. Written as DNA, the CDR3 is TGCGCCAGCAGCCAAGGATCGGGGGAGGGCCGGAATACGCAGTATTTT. Translated, it gives CASSQGSGEGRNTQYF. The chain has TRBV4-1 and TRBJ2-3; 7 bases are shared with TRBD2. The V gene's germline CDR1 is MGHRA and CDR2 YSYEKL. The CDR3 is made up of 16 amino acids. V gave up 1 base and J gave up 7 bases; unmatched junction bases: 11.

This clonotype was seen many times. This sequence joins TRBV14 and TRBJ2-7, with TRBD2 as a possible D gene (6 bases). This CDR3 contains 14 residues. V shed 1 base and J shed 8 bases, with 15 bases lying between them. Germline V CDR1 and CDR2: SGHDN, FVKESK. The CDR3 DNA is TGTGCCAGCAGCCAAGGGGTCTTCGGGGGTAAGCAGTACTTC. Translated, it gives CASSQGVFGGKQYF.